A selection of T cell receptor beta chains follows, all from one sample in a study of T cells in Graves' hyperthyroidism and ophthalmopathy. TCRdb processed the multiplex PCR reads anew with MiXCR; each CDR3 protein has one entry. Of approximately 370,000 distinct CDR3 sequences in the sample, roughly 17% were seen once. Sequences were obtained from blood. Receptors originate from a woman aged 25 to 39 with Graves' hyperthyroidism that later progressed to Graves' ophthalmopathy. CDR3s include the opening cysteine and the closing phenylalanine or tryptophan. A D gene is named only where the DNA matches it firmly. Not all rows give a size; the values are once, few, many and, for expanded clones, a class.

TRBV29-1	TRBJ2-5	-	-	TGCAGCGTTGCGGACAGCCACCAAGAGACCCAGTACTTC	CSVADSHQETQYF
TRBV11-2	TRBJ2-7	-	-	TGTGCCAGCAGCTTCGGGGACACACTTTACGGGCAGTACTTC	CASSFGDTLYGQYF
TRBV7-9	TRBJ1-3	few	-	TGTGCCAGCAGCTTAGCGAGGGGAACCATATATTTT	CASSLARGTIYF
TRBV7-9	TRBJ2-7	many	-	TGTGCCAGCAGCTCCTCCCGGGAGCAGTACTTC	CASSSSREQYF
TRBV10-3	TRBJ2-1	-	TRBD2	TGTGCCAACAGTGAGTCGGGCGGGAGGTTTGGCAATGAGCAGTTCTTC	CANSESGGRFGNEQFF
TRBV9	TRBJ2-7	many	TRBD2	TGTGCCAGCAGCGTCGGGACTAGCGGCTACGAGCAGTACTTC	CASSVGTSGYEQYF
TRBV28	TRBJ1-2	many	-	TGTGCCAGCAGTCCCCGAATCCCTAGGGGGGGCTACACCTTC	CASSPRIPRGGYTF
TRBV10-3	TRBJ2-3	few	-	TGTGCCATCAGGCGGACACCCGAGGCAGATACGCAGTATTTT	CAIRRTPEADTQYF
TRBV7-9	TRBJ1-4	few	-	TGTGCCAGCAGTGACCAGGGAGGGGTGGATGAAAAACTGTTTTTT	CASSDQGGVDEKLFF
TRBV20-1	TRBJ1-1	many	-	TGCAGTGCCAGGCGAGGGTTGAACACTGAAGCTTTCTTT	CSARRGLNTEAFF
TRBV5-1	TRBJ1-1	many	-	TGCGCCAGCAGCTTGGCCCCAGGCGGGAACACTGAAGCTTTCTTT	CASSLAPGGNTEAFF
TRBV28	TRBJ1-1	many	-	TGTGCCAGCTATACCGGGACGGCGAACACTGAAGCTTTCTTT	CASYTGTANTEAFF
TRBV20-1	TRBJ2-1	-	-	TGCAGTGCTAGAGATGTCGTAGCGGAAGCTTACAATGAGCAGTTCTTC	CSARDVVAEAYNEQFF
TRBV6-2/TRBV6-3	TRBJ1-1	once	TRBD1	TGTGCCAGCAGCTATGATCGGGACAGGGGAGGCACTGAAGCTTTCTTT	CASSYDRDRGGTEAFF
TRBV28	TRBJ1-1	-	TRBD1	TGTGCCAGCAGAATCCGACAGGGTTGGACTGAAGCTTTCTTT	CASRIRQGWTEAFF
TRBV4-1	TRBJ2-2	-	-	TGCGCCAGCAGCCAGCACACCGGGGAGCTGTTTTTT	CASSQHTGELFF
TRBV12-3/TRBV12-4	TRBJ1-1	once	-	TGTGCCAGCAGTTTAGGACACCGACTCACTGAAGCTTTCTTT	CASSLGHRLTEAFF
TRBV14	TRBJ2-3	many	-	TGTGCCAGCAGCCAAAAGGGAGCGGATACGCAGTATTTT	CASSQKGADTQYF
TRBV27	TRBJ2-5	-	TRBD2	TGTGCCAGCAGTCAAGGACCCGGACTAGCACTACAAGAGACCCAGTACTTC	CASSQGPGLALQETQYF
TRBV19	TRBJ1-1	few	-	TGTGCCAGTAGTGCCCGATGGACTGAAGCTTTCTTT	CASSARWTEAFF
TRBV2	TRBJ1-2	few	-	TGTGCCAGCAGCCTCGTAGGGGGGACTCAAGGCTCTGACTATGGCTACACCTTC	CASSLVGGTQGSDYGYTF
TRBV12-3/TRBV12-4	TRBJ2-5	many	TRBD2	TGTGCCAGCGGAGGTAGCGGGGGGGCCGCGAAGACCCAGTACTTC	CASGGSGGAAKTQYF
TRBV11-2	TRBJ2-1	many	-	TGTGCCAGCAGCTTACCCGGTAGCTTACGTAATGAGCAGTTCTTC	CASSLPGSLRNEQFF
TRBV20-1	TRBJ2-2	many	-	TGCAGTGCTAAGGGGACTTCACAGAACACCGGGGAGCTGTTTTTT	CSAKGTSQNTGELFF
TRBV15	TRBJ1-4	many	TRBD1	TGTGCCACCAGCACGGACAGGGGCGGAGAATGGGCAACTAATGAAAAACTGTTTTTT	CATSTDRGGEWATNEKLFF
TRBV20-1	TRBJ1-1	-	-	TGCAGTGCTAGAACAGGCGGGGCGCATATCGGTGAAGCTTTCTTT	CSARTGGAHIGEAFF
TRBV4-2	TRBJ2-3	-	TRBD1	TGTGCCAGCAGCCAAGGGGGGAGAGGGGGCGCCGCAGATACGCAGTATTTT	CASSQGGRGGAADTQYF
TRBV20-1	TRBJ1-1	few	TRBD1	TGCAGTGCTAGAGAAAACAGGGGCGGGGGATACACTGAAGCTTTCTTT	CSARENRGGGYTEAFF
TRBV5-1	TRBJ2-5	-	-	TGCGCCAGCAGCTTGGCGGGTTTCGGGGGAGAGGCAGAGACCCAGTACTTC	CASSLAGFGGEAETQYF
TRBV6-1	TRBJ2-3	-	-	TGTGCCAGAAGTACACTAGCTGCGACTAGCACAGATACGCAGTATTTT	CARSTLAATSTDTQYF
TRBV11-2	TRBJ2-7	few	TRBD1	TGTGCCAGCAGCTCTCCGGGACAGGGGCCGCGGGAGCAGTACTTC	CASSSPGQGPREQYF
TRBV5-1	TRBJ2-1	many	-	TGCGCCAGCAGCTTGTCCACATGGGTGTCCGATGAGCAGTTCTTC	CASSLSTWVSDEQFF
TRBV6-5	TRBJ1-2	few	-	TGTGCCAGCAGTTACTCACGGGGGCAGCAAGACTATGGCTACACCTTC	CASSYSRGQQDYGYTF
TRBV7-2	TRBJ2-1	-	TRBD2	TGTGCCAGCAGCCCACTAGCGGTATTATACAATGAGCAGTTCTTC	CASSPLAVLYNEQFF
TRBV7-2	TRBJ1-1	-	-	TGTGCCAGCAGCTGGAACCTGGGGCGCGGCACTGAAGCTTTCTTT	CASSWNLGRGTEAFF
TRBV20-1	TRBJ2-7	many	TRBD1	TGCAGTGCTACACCGGGACAGCCCTACGAGCAGTACTTC	CSATPGQPYEQYF
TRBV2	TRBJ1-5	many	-	TGTGCCAGCAGTTCCTGGGGTAACCAGCCCCAGCATTTT	CASSSWGNQPQHF
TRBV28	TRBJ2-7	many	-	TGTGCCAGCAGTTTCTACCTACAGGGCATAAACGAGCAGTACTTC	CASSFYLQGINEQYF
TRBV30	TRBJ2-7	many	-	TGTGCCTGGACACAGGTGAGAGGTTACGAGCAGTACTTC	CAWTQVRGYEQYF
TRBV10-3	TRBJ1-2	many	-	TGTGCCATCAGGGGGGGCGGCCTAAACTATGGCTACACCTTC	CAIRGGGLNYGYTF
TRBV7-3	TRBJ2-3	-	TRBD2	TGTGCCAGCAGCTTAACGGCGGGAGAGACAGATACGCAGTATTTT	CASSLTAGETDTQYF
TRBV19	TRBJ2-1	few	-	TGTGCCAGTAGAATCGGGCACCGCTCCTACAATGAGCAGTTCTTC	CASRIGHRSYNEQFF
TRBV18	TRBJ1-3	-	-	TGTGCCAGCTCACCGGAAGGAATCGGCCACACCATATATTTT	CASSPEGIGHTIYF
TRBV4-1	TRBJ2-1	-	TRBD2	TGCGCCAGCAGCCAACCGACTAGCGGGGTAGGTCATGAGCAGTTCTTC	CASSQPTSGVGHEQFF
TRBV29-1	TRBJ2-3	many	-	TGCAGCAAACAGGGTCAGGGCACAGATACGCAGTATTTT	CSKQGQGTDTQYF
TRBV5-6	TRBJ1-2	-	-	TGTGCCAGCAGCGAAGATGGCGACTATGGCTACACCTTC	CASSEDGDYGYTF
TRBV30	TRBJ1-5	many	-	TGTGCCTGGAGCCGGGGCTACAATCAGCCCCAGCATTTT	CAWSRGYNQPQHF
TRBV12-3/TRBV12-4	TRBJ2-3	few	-	TGTGCCAGCAGTCCTAGGGGGGGAGGATCTAGCACAGATACGCAGTATTTT	CASSPRGGGSSTDTQYF
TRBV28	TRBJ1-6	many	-	TGTGCCAGCAGTTCTCGACAGGAGAATTCACCCCTCCACTTT	CASSSRQENSPLHF
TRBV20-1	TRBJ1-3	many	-	TGCAGTGCTAGAAGAACAGACTCTGGAAACACCATATATTTT	CSARRTDSGNTIYF